The next 20 T cell receptor beta chains were all read from a single sample in a study of siplizumab effects on memory and regulatory T cells. This table comes from immunoSEQ multiplex PCR, and its TCRdb copy is limited to in-frame clones, with some not included. The table shows some 97,000 clones, with 90% to 95% occurring only once. The specimen was Tregs sorted from blood. All receptors come from a human donor in good health.

In DNA form, the CDR3 reads TGTGCCAGCCGAGGTAGCGATTGGACTAGCGGGGGAATTAGCTCCTACGAGCAGTACTTC. Its protein is CASRGSDWTSGGISSYEQYF. V gene TRBV2 combines with J gene TRBJ2-7, with TRBD2 identical over 13 bases. V lost 8 bases to trimming and J lost 0 bases; unmatched junction nucleotides: 19. Germline-derived CDR1 and CDR2 are SNHLY and FYNNEI. This CDR3 spans 20 amino acids.

This clone was detected once. The V and J genes are TRBV5-4 and TRBJ2-5; 10 positions match TRBD2. V was clipped by 0 bases and J by 5 bases; unmatched bases: 10. CDR3 size: 17 residues. CDR1 SGHNT and CDR2 YYREEE come from the germline V gene (reference sequence). The CDR3 is CASSLDLAGAGGETQYF. The CDR3 bases are TGTGCCAGCAGCTTGGATCTAGCGGGAGCCGGGGGGGAGACCCAGTACTTC.

This rearrangement joins TRBV13 to TRBJ2-1, with 8 nucleotides matching TRBD2. Per the germline V gene, CDR1 is PRHDT and CDR2 is FYEKMQ (reference sequence). The ends lost 5 bases at V and 13 bases at J; junction bases unmatched: 7. The CDR3 consists of 12 residues. The CDR3 is CASSDGRERQFF. DNA for the CDR3: TGTGCCAGCAGCGACGGGAGGGAGAGACAGTTCTTC. Combining the CDR3 with reference TRBV13 and TRBJ2-1 gives the whole variable domain AAGVIQSPRHLIKEKRETATLKCYPIPRHDTVYWYQQGPGQDPQFLISFYEKMQSDKGSIPDRFSAQQFSDYHSELNMSSLELGDSALYFCASSDGRERQFFGPGTRLTVL.

This chain links TRBV2 with TRBJ1-1, with a possible D match to TRBD1 (6 bases). There are 13 residues in the CDR3. The germline V gene encodes CDR1 SNHLY and CDR2 FYNNEI. V shed 9 bases and J shed 5 bases, with 16 bases lying between them. CDR3: CASYQQGSTEAFF. Here the CDR3 DNA reads TGTGCCAGTTACCAACAGGGTTCGACTGAAGCTTTCTTT.

This sequence joins TRBV14 and TRBJ2-5; D remains ambiguous. Deletions cut 1 base from V and 4 bases from J, with 13 bases between. Germline CDR1 and CDR2: SGHDN and FVKESK. The length of the CDR3 is 15 residues. In DNA form, the CDR3 reads TGTGCCAGCAGCCAAGTAGTTTTCCCGGTAGAGACCCAGTACTTC. Protein: CASSQVVFPVETQYF.

The chain is built from TRBV28 and TRBJ1-2; 8 nucleotides line up with TRBD1. V lost 2 bases and J lost 8; bases outside the gene matches: 7. Per the germline V gene, CDR1 is MDHEN and CDR2 is SYDVKM. This CDR3 has 14 residues. The CDR3 region has the DNA TGTGCCAGCAGTTTAAGTCAGGGGGCGCGGGGCTACACCTTC. Residues: CASSLSQGARGYTF.

The chain links TRBV30 to TRBJ1-5, with 9 bases matching TRBD1. The V and J ends lost 3 bases and 4 bases, in that order; junction bases with no gene match: 7. CDR1 is GTSNPN, CDR2 SVGIG, per germline (reference sequence). This CDR3 spans 15 amino acids. The CDR3 is CAWRHRDRDNQPQHF. The CDR3 region has the DNA TGTGCCTGGAGGCACCGGGACAGGGATAATCAGCCCCAGCATTTT.

This chain links TRBV10-3 with TRBJ2-1, with 8 bases that match TRBD2. CDR1 and CDR2 from the germline V gene are ENHRY and SYGVKD. There are 15 residues in the CDR3. With 2 bases clipped from V and 7 bases from J, the junction kept 7 bases outside the gene matches. The CDR3 DNA reads TGTGCCATCAGTGAGACCTTAGCGGGAATGAATGAGCAGTTCTTC. It translates to CAISETLAGMNEQFF.

The V and J genes are TRBV18 and TRBJ2-3, with D possibly being TRBD1 or TRBD2 (5 bases each). The CDR3 length is 17 residues. Germline V lookup: CDR1 KGHSH, CDR2 LQKENI. Trimming took 4 bases from V and 1 from J, leaving 18 bases between them. CDR3 in DNA: TGTGCCAGCTCACAACGGGACCGCTTGGTGGGCACAGATACGCAGTATTTT. Protein sequence: CASSQRDRLVGTDTQYF.

The chain carries TRBV2 and TRBJ1-2; D call uncertain. The CDR3 is 13 residues long. Germline assignment: CDR1 SNHLY and CDR2 FYNNEI. Trimming pared 1 base from V and 4 bases from J, leaving 7 bases between. The CDR3 loop reads CASSEGRIYGYTF. Written as DNA, the CDR3 is TGTGCCAGCAGTGAAGGACGGATCTATGGCTACACCTTC.

This chain connects TRBV19 to TRBJ2-1; 9 nucleotides match TRBD2. The trim removed 10 bases at V and 6 bases at J, leaving 7 bases unmatched. This CDR3 has 13 residues. Germline CDR1 is LNHDA and CDR2 is SQIVND (reference sequence). The chain's CDR3 is CATRSGSGNEQFF. The CDR3 nucleotides are TGTGCCACCCGTAGCGGGAGCGGCAATGAGCAGTTCTTC.

The chain joins TRBV5-4 to TRBJ2-1; TRBD1 might be the D (5 bases). The CDR3 has 15 amino acids. V dropped 6 bases and J dropped 8 bases, with 21 bases sitting between them. CDR1 and CDR2 (germline): SGHNT, YYREEE (reference sequence). In DNA, the CDR3 is TGTGCCAGCACCCAGCTTGTTATCAGGGCGGATGAGCAGTTCTTC. This gives the protein CASTQLVIRADEQFF.

The chain carries TRBV28 and TRBJ2-6, with 9 positions matching TRBD1. The CDR3 sequence is 17 residues long. The V gene's germline CDR1 is MDHEN and CDR2 SYDVKM. The V gene end was trimmed by 6 bases and the J gene end by 5 bases; junction bases not matched to a gene: 11. The CDR3 sequence: CASRPGQGITRANVLTF. As DNA, the CDR3 is TGTGCCAGCAGGCCGGGACAGGGTATAACTCGGGCCAACGTCCTGACTTTC.

The chain carries TRBV6-6 and TRBJ1-2; D perhaps matches TRBD1 (6 bases). The length of the CDR3 is 13 residues. CDR1 MNHNY and CDR2 SVGAGI come from the germline V gene (reference sequence). The V end lost 5 bases, the J end lost 14 bases, and 21 bases lay between the germline ends. The CDR3 DNA is TGTGCCAGCAGTCCCGGGACACCTACTTTAGGTACCTTC. It is translated as CASSPGTPTLGTF.

The rearrangement joins TRBV4-1 to TRBJ2-1; no firm D call. The CDR3 is 16 amino acids. Trimming shortened V by 2 bases and J by 3 bases, and 14 bases separated the two germline ends. CDR1 is MGHRA, CDR2 YSYEKL, per germline. CDR3 loop: CASSQFSRQVYNEQFF. As DNA, the CDR3 is TGCGCCAGCAGCCAATTCTCCCGGCAGGTCTACAATGAGCAGTTCTTC.

In DNA, the CDR3 is TGTGCCAGCAGGGATCCGCTTTCTGGGTGGGGAGATACGCAGTATTTT. Translated, it gives CASRDPLSGWGDTQYF. The genes are TRBV2 and TRBJ2-3; D ambiguous. CDR3 size: 16 residues. Trimming took off 6 bases at V and 5 bases at J, with 21 bases between the two ends. Germline CDR1 and CDR2: SNHLY and FYNNEI. The entire variable domain, with the rest obtained from reference TRBV2 and TRBJ2-3, is as follows: EPEVTQTPSHQVTQMGQEVILRCVPISNHLYFYWYRQILGQKVEFLVSFYNNEISEKSEIFDDQFSVERPDGSNFTLKIRSTKLEDSAMYFCASRDPLSGWGDTQYFGPGTRLTVL.

This clone was detected only once. The gene calls are TRBV2 and TRBJ2-5, with 7 bases matching TRBD1. V dropped 7 bases and J dropped 3; count of bases not matched to a gene: 5. The CDR3 is made up of 13 amino acids. Per germline, CDR1 SNHLY and CDR2 FYNNEI. As DNA, the CDR3 is TGTGCCAGCAAGAGGACAGGCGAAGAGACCCAGTACTTC. This translates into CASKRTGEETQYF.

J is TRBJ1-5 and V is TRBV28; D gene uncertain. V was cut by 2 bases and J by 6 bases, with 5 bases left in between. CDR3 length equals 12 residues. Germline V lookup: CDR1 MDHEN, CDR2 SYDVKM. Here the CDR3 reads CASSLAVQPQHF. CDR3 nucleotide sequence: TGTGCCAGCAGTTTAGCCGTTCAGCCCCAGCATTTT. Complete variable domain (other parts from reference TRBV28 and TRBJ1-5): DVKVTQSSRYLVKRTGEKVFLECVQDMDHENMFWYRQDPGLGLRLIYFSYDVKMKEKGDIPEGYSVSREKKERFSLILESASTNQTSMYLCASSLAVQPQHFGDGTRLSIL.

This clone was picked up a small number of times. The rearrangement uses TRBV2 and TRBJ2-3; D remains ambiguous. CDR3 length: 16 residues. Trimming stripped 3 bases from V and 6 bases from J, with 19 bases between. Germline V gene sequence: CDR1 SNHLY, CDR2 FYNNEI. CDR3: CASSDQGRGWSDTQYF. The CDR3, as DNA: TGTGCCAGCAGTGATCAAGGGCGCGGCTGGTCGGATACGCAGTATTTT.

The J gene is TRBJ1-3, the V gene TRBV7-8; no reliable D call. The CDR3 is made up of 16 amino acids. CDR1 is SGHVS, CDR2 FQNEAQ, per germline. V was shortened by 3 bases and J by 0 bases, with 12 bases between the two germline ends. CDR3 coding DNA: TGTGCCAGCAGCTTTAGCAGCCGGAGCTCTGGAAACACCATATATTTT. It yields the protein CASSFSSRSSGNTIYF.